This T cell receptor (beta chain) was retrieved from a study of cytomegalovirus exposure and HLA in healthy donors. Background on the study: Researchers found that about four fifths of 350 to 500 genotyped donors fell within the Caucasian-associated ancestry cluster. Study conclusions and caveats: In a later analysis, TCR beta V- and J-gene trimming was associated with a missense DCLRE1C variant. Testing in vitro showed a few CMV-associated chains specific for CMV antigens. HLA-A and HLA-B allele assignments for most subjects were reportedly predicted accurately using TCR beta sequences.

CDR3 length: 16 amino acids. The germline gives CDR1 SGHRS, CDR2 YFSETQ. The ends lost 7 bases at V and 2 bases at J; junction bases unmatched: 11. Comment on this clone: Its cognate antigen is unknown.

The PCR used 60 Vbeta and 13 Jbeta primers. Produced via immunoSEQ multiplex PCR; TCRdb's table is partial and in-frame only. The table records some 120,000 clones, 83% of them present only once. V and J are TRBV5-1 and TRBJ2-1, with 8 positions matching TRBD2. This sequence was found in a woman aged 40 to 49 in good health and CMV-seropositive. Sequencing was done on a sample of PBMCs. CDR3: CASGPGGGTTYNEQFF. The CDR3 DNA reads TGCGCCAGCGGCCCCGGGGGGGGGACGACCTACAATGAGCAGTTCTTC.